This T cell receptor (beta chain) was captured in a study of shared clonotypes between healthy human individuals. Study information: The plates for each donor numbered three CD4 naive, three CD4 memory, two CD8 naive and one CD8 memory.

In the case of this clone: What it binds is unknown.

Cells designated naive CD8 were CD45RO-negative and were positively selected for CCR7, with terminally differentiated effector memory CD45RA+ cells excluded. Germline V gene sequence: CDR1 LNHDA, CDR2 SQIVND (reference sequence). V shed 4 bases, J shed 2 bases, and the junction held 9 bases outside the gene matches. The length of the CDR3 is 16 residues. Samples underwent the assay at deep level. Produced via immunoSEQ multiplex PCR; TCRdb's table is partial and in-frame only. The table has approximately 720,000 clones, about 90% seen once; the top ten hold about a quarter. Study conclusions and caveats: Large depth notwithstanding, sorted-subset sequencing proved incomplete by rarefaction.

This chain uses TRBV19 with TRBJ2-7, with 9 bases aligning to TRBD1. The receptor was isolated from a man between 25 and 39 years old in good health. The sample consisted of naive CD8+ T cells sorted from blood. CDR3 in amino acids: CASSTVLGQGPYEQYF. The CDR3 DNA reads as TGTGCCAGTAGTACCGTATTGGGACAGGGTCCCTACGAGCAGTACTTC.